This T cell receptor beta chain was profiled in a study of T-cell memory formation after mild COVID-19. Notes on the study in general: Among contracting clones, CD4+ were mainly CM/EM and CD8+ enriched in EMRA.

This clonotype was observed a handful of times. The antigen is undetermined. Per germline, CDR1 MNHNY and CDR2 SVGAGI (reference sequence). This CDR3 region has 19 residues. V lost 2 bases and J 2 bases, leaving 22 bases between the germline ends. 5'RACE with constant-segment primers built TCRalpha and TCRbeta cDNA libraries with UMIs. TCRdb re-called the 5' RACE reads through MiXCR, storing one row per CDR3 protein. The repertoire includes about 150,000 distinct CDR3 sequences, around a third of them detected once, and approximately 12% sits in the top ten. The chain joins TRBV6-6 to TRBJ2-1; possible D gene TRBD2, 12 bases. Specimen: PBMCs or a T cell subset sorted from them (not recorded which). The receptor was isolated from an adult woman who had mild COVID-19 (a few samples of this study predate the infection). Cell type and time point are not known. For the CDR3, the DNA is TGTGCCAGCAGTTACGGACAGGGGGCTAGCGGGAGGGCCTACAATGAGCAGTTCTTC. This encodes CASSYGQGASGRAYNEQFF.